The clone carrying this T cell receptor (beta chain) was recorded many times. The antigen remains undetermined. Time point here: persistent/refractory GD, antithyroid drugs over 5 years with positive TRAb. The TCR library was made from RNA that had been extracted from PBMCs in TRIzol. Patients of an endocrinology department in Xi'an, China, were included. The data stem from a study of regulatory T cells in long-lasting Graves disease. Assembly of TCR beta libraries relied on iRepertoire HTBI primers together with Arm-PCR of CDR3 regions. TCRdb passed the multiplex PCR reads through MiXCR, listing each CDR3 protein once. The sample holds 390,000 or so distinct CDR3 sequences, 20% to 25% seen once. Study-level findings and limits: Patients with persistent disease shared under 3,500 public clonotypes, outpacing the approximately 950 shared by new patients.

The CDR3 sequence is 13 residues long. V was clipped by 8 bases and J by 2 bases, with 12 bases between them. Germline V gene sequence: CDR1 MGHDK, CDR2 SYGVNS. The material sequenced was peripheral blood mononuclear cells (PBMCs), taken when the disease was refractory, from a patient treated with antithyroid drugs. The rearrangement links TRBV25-1 to TRBJ2-5, with a tentative D call TRBD1 (6 bases). This clonotype originated in a woman between 40 and 50 years old with Graves disease. The CDR3 DNA reads as TGTGCCAGCGGGGGACACCCACAAGAGACCCAGTACTTC. As protein: CASGGHPQETQYF.